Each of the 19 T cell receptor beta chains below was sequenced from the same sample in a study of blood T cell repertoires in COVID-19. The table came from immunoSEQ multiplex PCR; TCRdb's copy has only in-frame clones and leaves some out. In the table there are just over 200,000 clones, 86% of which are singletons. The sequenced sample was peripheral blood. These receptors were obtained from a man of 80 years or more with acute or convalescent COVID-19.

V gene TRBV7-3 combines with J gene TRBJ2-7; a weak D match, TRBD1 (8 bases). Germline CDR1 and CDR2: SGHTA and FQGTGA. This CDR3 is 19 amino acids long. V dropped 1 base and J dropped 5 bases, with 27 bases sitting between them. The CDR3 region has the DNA TGTGCCAGCAGCTTAAGGGTGACAGGGGAGGGGCTAGCCCCAAACGAGCAGTACGTC. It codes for CASSLRVTGEGLAPNEQYV.

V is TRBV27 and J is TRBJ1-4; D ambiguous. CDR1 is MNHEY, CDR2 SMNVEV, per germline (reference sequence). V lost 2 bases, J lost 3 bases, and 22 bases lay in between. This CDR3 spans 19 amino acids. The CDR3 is CASSLTELKGFVANEKLFF. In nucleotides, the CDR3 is TGTGCCAGCAGTTTAACGGAACTAAAAGGTTTCGTAGCTAATGAAAAACTGTTTTTT.

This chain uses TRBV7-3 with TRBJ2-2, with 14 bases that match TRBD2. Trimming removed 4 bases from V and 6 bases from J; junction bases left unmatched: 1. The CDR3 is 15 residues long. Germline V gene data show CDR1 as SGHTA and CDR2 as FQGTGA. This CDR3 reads CASSSGLAGAGELFF. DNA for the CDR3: TGTGCCAGCAGCTCGGGACTAGCGGGAGCCGGGGAGCTGTTTTTT.

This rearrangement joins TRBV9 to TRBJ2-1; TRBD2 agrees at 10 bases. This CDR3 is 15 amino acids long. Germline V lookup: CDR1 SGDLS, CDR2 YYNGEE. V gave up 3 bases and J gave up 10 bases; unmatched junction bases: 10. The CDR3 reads CASSATLTSGSEQFF. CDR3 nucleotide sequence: TGTGCCAGCAGCGCCACTTTGACTAGCGGGTCAGAGCAGTTCTTC.

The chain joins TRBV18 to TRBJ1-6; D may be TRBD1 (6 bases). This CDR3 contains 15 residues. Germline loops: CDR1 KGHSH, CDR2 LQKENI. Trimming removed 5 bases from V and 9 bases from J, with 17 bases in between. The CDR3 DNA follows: TGTGCCAGCTCAAGCCGGGACACAGTAATTTCACCCCTCCACTTT. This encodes CASSSRDTVISPLHF.

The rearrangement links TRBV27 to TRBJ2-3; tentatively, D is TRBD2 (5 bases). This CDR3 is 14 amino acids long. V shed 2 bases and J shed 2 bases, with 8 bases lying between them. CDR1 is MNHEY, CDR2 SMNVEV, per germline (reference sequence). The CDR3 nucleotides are TGTGCCAGCAGTTTACGGCGGGCCACAGATACGCAGTATTTT. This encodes CASSLRRATDTQYF.

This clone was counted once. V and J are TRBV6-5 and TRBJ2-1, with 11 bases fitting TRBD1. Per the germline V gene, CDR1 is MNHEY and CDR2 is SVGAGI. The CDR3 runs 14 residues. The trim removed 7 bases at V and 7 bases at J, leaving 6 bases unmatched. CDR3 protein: CASTAGQGGNEQFF. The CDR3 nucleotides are TGTGCCAGCACCGCGGGACAGGGGGGAAATGAGCAGTTCTTC.

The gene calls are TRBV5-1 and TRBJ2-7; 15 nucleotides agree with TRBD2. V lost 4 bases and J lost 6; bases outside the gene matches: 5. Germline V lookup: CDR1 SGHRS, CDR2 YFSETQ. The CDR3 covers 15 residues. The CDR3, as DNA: TGCGCCAGCAGCCCAGGACTAGCGGGAGGGGCCGAGCAGTACTTC. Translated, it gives CASSPGLAGGAEQYF.

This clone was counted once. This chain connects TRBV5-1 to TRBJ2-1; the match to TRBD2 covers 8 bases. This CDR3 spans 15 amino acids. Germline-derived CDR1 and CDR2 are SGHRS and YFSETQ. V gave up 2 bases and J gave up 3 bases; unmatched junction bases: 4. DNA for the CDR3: TGCGCCAGCAGCTTACTAGCGGTCGACTACAATGAGCAGTTCTTC. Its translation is CASSLLAVDYNEQFF.

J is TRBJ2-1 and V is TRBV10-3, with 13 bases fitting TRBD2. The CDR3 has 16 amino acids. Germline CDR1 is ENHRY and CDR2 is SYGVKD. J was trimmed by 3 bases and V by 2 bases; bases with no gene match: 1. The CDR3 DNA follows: TGTGCCATCAGTGAGAGGACTAGCGGGAGCTACAATGAGCAGTTCTTC. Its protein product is CAISERTSGSYNEQFF.

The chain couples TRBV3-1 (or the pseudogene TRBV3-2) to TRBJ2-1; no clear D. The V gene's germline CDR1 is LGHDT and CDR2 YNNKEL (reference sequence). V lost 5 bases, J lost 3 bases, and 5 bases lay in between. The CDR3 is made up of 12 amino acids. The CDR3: CASSFVYNEQFF. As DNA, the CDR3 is TGTGCCAGCAGCTTCGTCTACAATGAGCAGTTCTTC.

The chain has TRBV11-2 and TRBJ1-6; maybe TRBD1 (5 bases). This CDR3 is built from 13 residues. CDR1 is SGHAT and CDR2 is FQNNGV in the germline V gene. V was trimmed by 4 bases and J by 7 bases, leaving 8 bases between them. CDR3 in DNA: TGTGCCAGCAGCTCCACAGGAAATTCACCCCTCCACTTT. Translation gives CASSSTGNSPLHF.

The CDR3 DNA reads as TGTGCCAGCAGCCAAGGGACAGGGGCGCGGGGAACTGAAGCTTTCTTT. Its translation is CASSQGTGARGTEAFF. The chain joins TRBV14 to TRBJ1-1, with 9 positions matching TRBD1. V shed 1 base, J shed 5 bases, and the junction held 8 bases outside the gene matches. Looked up from germline, CDR1 is SGHDN and CDR2 is FVKESK. The CDR3 extends over 16 amino acids.

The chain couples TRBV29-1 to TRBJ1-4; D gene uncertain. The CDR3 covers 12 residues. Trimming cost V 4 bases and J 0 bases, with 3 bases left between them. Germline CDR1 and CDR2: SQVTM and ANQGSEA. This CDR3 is CSVAATNEKLFF. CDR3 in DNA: TGCAGCGTTGCTGCAACTAATGAAAAACTGTTTTTT.

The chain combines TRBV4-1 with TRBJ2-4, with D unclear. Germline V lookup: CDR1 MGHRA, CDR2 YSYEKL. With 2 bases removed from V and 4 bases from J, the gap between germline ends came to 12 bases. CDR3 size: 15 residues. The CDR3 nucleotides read TGCGCCAGCAGCCAACCGACTGAGAGGAAAAACATTCAGTACTTC. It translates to CASSQPTERKNIQYF.

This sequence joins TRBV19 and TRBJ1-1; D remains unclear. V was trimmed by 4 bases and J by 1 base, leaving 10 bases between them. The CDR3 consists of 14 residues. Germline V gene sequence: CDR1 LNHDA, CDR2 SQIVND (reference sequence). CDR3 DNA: TGTGCCAGTAGTAATAGAGAGGAGAACACTGAAGCTTTCTTT. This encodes CASSNREENTEAFF.

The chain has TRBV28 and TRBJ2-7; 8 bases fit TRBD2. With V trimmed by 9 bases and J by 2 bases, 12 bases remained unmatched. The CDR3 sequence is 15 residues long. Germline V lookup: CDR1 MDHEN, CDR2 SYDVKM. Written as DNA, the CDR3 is TGTGCCAGTTTCGAGGGTAGCGGGACCGCCTACGAGCAGTACTTC. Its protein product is CASFEGSGTAYEQYF.

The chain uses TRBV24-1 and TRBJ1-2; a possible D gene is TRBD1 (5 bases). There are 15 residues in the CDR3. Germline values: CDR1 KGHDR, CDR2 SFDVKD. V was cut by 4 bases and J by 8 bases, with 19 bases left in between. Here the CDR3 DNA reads TGTGCCACCAGTGACGCGACTCGGGCGGGGCTCGGCTACACCTTC. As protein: CATSDATRAGLGYTF.

The CDR3, as DNA: TGTGCCAGCTCACCATTGGAGGGGAGCGAGCAGTACGTC. Residues: CASSPLEGSEQYV. The chain joins TRBV18 to TRBJ2-7; weak D call: TRBD2 (6 bases). Germline V CDR1 and CDR2: KGHSH, LQKENI. The V gene lost 2 bases and the J gene lost 6 bases, with 11 bases spanning the gap. This CDR3 is 13 amino acids long.